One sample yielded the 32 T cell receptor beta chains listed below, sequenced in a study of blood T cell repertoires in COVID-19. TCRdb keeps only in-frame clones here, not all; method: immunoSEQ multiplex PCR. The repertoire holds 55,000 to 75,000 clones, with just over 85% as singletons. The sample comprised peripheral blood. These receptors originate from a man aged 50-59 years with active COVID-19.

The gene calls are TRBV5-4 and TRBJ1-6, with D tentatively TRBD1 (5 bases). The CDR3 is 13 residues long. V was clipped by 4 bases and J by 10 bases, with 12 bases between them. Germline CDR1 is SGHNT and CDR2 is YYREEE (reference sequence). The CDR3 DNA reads TGTGCCAGCAGCCTGGACAATTCCTCACCCCTCCACTTT. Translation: CASSLDNSSPLHF.

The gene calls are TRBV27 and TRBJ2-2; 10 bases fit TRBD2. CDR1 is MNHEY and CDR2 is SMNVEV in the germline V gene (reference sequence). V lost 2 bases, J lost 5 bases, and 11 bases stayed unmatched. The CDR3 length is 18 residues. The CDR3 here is CASSLGLLAGVQTGELFF. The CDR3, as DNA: TGTGCCAGCAGTTTAGGGCTCCTAGCGGGAGTACAGACCGGGGAGCTGTTTTTT.

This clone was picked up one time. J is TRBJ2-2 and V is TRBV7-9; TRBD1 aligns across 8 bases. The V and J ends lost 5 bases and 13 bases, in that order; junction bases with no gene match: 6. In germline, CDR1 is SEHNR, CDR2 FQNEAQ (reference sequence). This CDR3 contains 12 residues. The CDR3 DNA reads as TGTGCCAGCAGCCCTCAGGGGGCGAGGCTGTTTTTT. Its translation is CASSPQGARLFF.

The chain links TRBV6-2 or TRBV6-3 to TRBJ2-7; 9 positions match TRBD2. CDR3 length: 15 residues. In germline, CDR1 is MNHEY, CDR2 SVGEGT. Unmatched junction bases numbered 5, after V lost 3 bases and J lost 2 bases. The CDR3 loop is CASSYGLAPTYEQYF. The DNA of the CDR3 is TGTGCCAGCAGTTATGGACTAGCGCCGACCTACGAGCAGTACTTC.

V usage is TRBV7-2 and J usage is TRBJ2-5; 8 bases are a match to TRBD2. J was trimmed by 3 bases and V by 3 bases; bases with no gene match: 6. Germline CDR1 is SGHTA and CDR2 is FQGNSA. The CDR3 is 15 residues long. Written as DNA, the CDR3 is TGTGCCAGCAGCTTTCAGCGGGAGTGGGAAGAGACCCAGTACTTC. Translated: CASSFQREWEETQYF.

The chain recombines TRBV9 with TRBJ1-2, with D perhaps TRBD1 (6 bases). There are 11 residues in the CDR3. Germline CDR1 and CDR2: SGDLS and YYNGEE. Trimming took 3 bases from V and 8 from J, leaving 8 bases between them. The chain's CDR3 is CASSAGVGYTF. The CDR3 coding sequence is TGTGCCAGCAGCGCAGGGGTCGGCTACACCTTC. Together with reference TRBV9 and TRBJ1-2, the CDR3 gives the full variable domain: DSGVTQTPKHLITATGQRVTLRCSPRSGDLSVYWYQQSLDQGLQFLIQYYNGEERAKGNILERFSAQQFPDLHSELNLSSLELGDSALYFCASSAGVGYTFGSGTRLTVV.

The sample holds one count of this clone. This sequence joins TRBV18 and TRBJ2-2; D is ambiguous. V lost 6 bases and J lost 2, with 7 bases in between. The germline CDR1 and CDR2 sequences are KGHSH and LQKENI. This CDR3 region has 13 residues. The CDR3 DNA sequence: TGTGCCAGCTCGAGGCCCAACACCGGGGAGCTGTTTTTT. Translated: CASSRPNTGELFF.

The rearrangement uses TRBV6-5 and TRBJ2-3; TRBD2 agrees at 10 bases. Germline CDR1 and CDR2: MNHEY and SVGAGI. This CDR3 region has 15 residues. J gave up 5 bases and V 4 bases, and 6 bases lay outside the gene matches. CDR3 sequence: CASSSTSGEGDTQYF. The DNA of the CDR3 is TGTGCCAGCAGTTCAACTAGCGGGGAGGGAGATACGCAGTATTTT.

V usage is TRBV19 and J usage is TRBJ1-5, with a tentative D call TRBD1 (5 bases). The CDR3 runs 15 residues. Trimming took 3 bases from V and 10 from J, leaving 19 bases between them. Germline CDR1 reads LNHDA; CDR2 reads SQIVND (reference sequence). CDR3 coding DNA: TGTGCCAGTAGTATGGGGCGGGGGGAACCCACACCCCAGCATTTT. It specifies CASSMGRGEPTPQHF.

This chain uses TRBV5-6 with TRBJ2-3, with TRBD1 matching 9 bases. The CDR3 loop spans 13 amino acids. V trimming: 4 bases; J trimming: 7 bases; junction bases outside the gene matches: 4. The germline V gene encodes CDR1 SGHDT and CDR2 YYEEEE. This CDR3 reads CASSPGTGNTQYF. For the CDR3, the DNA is TGTGCCAGCAGCCCTGGGACAGGGAATACGCAGTATTTT.

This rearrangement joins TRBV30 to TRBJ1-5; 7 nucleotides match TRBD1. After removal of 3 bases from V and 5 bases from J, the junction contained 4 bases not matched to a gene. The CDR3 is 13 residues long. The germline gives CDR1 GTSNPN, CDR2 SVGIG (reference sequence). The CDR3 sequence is CAWRRGPDQPQHF. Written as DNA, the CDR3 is TGTGCCTGGAGGAGGGGGCCGGATCAGCCCCAGCATTTT.

CDR3 in DNA: TGTGCCAGCAGCTTGATGTCGCGGAGCACTGAAGCTTTCTTT. The encoded protein is CASSLMSRSTEAFF. The V and J genes are TRBV7-2 and TRBJ1-1; D is unresolved. The V and J ends lost 3 bases and 4 bases respectively, with 12 bases between them. From germline, CDR1 is SGHTA and CDR2 FQGNSA. The CDR3 runs 14 residues. The entire variable domain, with the rest obtained from reference TRBV7-2 and TRBJ1-1, is as follows: GAGVSQSPSNKVTEKGKDVELRCDPISGHTALYWYRQSLGQGLEFLIYFQGNSAPDKSGLPSDRFSAERTGGSVSTLTIQRTQQEDSAVYLCASSLMSRSTEAFFGQGTRLTVV.

CDR3 bases: TGTGCCTGGAGTTTTATGGGACAGGGGTTCGGCGAGCAGTACTTC. This sequence encodes CAWSFMGQGFGEQYF. The chain links TRBV30 to TRBJ2-7, with TRBD1 matching over 10 bases. This CDR3 is 15 amino acids long. CDR1 is GTSNPN, CDR2 SVGIG, per germline (reference sequence). The V and J ends lost 2 bases and 6 bases, in that order; junction bases with no gene match: 10.

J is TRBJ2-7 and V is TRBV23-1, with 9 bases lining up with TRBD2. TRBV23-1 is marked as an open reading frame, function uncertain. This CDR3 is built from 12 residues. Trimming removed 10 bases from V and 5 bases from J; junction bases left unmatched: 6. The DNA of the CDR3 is TGCGCCACCCTAGCGGGACGGCACGAGCAGTACTTC. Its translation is CATLAGRHEQYF.

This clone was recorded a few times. CDR3 region: CARSKLAGAFTDTQYF. In nucleotides, the CDR3 is TGTGCCAGAAGTAAATTAGCGGGAGCTTTCACAGATACGCAGTATTTT. This rearrangement joins TRBV5-3 to TRBJ2-3; 9 bases line up with TRBD2. TRBV5-3 is noted as an ORF with a role that remains uncertain. V lost 5 bases to trimming and J lost 2 bases; unmatched junction nucleotides: 9. The CDR3 spans 16 residues.

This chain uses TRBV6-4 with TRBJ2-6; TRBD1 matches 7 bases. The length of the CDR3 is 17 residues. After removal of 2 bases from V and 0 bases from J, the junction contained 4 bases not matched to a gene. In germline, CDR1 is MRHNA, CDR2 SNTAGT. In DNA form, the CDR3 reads TGTGCCAGCAGTGACAGGGGGCTACTCTCTGGGGCCAACGTCCTGACTTTC. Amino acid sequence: CASSDRGLLSGANVLTF.

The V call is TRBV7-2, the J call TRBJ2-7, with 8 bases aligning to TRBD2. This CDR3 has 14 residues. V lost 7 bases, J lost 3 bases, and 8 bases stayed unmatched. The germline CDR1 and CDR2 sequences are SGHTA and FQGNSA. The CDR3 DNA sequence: TGTGCCAGCAACTACCAGCGGGGGAGCTACGAGCAGTACTTC. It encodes CASNYQRGSYEQYF.

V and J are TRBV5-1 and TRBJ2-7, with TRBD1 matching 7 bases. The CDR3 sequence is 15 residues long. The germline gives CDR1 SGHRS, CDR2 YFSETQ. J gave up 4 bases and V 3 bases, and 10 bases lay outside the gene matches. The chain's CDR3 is CASSSAGGIWYEQYF. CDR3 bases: TGCGCCAGCAGCTCGGCAGGGGGTATTTGGTACGAGCAGTACTTC. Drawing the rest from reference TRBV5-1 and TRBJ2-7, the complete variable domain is KAGVTQTPRYLIKTRGQQVTLSCSPISGHRSVSWYQQTPGQGLQFLFEYFSETQRNKGNFPGRFSGRQFSNSRSEMNVSTLELGDSALYLCASSSAGGIWYEQYFGPGTRLTVT.

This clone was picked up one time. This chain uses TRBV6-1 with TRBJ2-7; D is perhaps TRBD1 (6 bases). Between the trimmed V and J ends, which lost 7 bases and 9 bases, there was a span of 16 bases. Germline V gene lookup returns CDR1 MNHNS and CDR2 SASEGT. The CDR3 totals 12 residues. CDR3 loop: CASNGQLLAQYF. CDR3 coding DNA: TGTGCCAGCAATGGACAGTTGCTCGCGCAGTACTTC.

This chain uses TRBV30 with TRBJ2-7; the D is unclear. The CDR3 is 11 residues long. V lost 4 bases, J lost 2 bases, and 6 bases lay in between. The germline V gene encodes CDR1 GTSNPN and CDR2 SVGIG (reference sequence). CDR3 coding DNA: TGTGCCTGGACCGGAGCCTACGAGCAGTACTTC. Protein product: CAWTGAYEQYF.

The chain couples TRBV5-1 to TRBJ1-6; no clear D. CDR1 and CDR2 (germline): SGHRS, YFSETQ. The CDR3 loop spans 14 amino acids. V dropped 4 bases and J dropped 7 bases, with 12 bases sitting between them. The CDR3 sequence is CASSRDPGNSPLHF. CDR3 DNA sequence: TGCGCCAGCAGCCGAGACCCCGGGAATTCACCCCTCCACTTT.

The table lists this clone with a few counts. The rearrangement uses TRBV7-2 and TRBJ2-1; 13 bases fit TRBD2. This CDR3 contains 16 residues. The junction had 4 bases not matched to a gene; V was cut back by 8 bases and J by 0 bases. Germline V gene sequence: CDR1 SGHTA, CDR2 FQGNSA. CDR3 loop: CASGLAGDSSYNEQFF. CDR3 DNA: TGTGCCAGCGGACTAGCGGGAGATTCCTCCTACAATGAGCAGTTCTTC.

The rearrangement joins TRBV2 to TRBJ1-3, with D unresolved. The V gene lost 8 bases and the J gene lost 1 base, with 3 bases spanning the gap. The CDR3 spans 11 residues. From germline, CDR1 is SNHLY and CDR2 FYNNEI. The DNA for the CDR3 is TGTGCCAGCGCGTCTGGAAACACCATATATTTT. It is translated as CASASGNTIYF.

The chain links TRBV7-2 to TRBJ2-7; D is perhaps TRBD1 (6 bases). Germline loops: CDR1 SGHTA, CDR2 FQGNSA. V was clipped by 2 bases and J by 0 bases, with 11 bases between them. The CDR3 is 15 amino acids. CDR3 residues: CASSLSRDNSYEQYF. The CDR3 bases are TGTGCCAGCAGCTTAAGCCGGGACAACTCCTACGAGCAGTACTTC.

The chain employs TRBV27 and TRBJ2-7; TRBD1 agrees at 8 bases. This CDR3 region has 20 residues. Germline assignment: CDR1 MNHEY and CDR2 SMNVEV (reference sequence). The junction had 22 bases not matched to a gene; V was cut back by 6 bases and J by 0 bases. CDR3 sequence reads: CASRLSRDRGLPPGSYEQYF. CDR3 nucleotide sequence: TGTGCCAGCAGACTAAGCCGAGACAGGGGCCTTCCCCCTGGCTCCTACGAGCAGTACTTC.

CDR3 loop: CASSLTATNNEQFF. As DNA, the CDR3 is TGTGCCAGCAGCTTAACGGCAACGAACAATGAGCAGTTCTTC. The gene calls are TRBV7-3 and TRBJ2-1; D remains unclear. Germline CDR1 SGHTA, CDR2 FQGTGA. The CDR3 is 14 amino acids. The ends were cut back, 0 bases at V and 5 bases at J, with 8 bases in the middle.

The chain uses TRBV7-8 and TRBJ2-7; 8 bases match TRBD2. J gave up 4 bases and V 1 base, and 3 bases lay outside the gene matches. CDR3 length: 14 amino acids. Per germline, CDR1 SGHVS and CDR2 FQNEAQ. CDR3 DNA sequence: TGTGCCAGCAGCTTAGAGGCTAGCGGGTACGAGCAGTACTTC. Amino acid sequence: CASSLEASGYEQYF.

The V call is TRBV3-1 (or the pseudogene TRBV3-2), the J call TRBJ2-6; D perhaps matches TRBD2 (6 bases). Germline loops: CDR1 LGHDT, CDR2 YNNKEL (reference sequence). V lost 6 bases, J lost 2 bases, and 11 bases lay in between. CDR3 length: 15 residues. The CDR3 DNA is TGTGCCAGCAGTCATTCGGGGGCTGGGGCCAACGTCCTGACTTTC. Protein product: CASSHSGAGANVLTF.

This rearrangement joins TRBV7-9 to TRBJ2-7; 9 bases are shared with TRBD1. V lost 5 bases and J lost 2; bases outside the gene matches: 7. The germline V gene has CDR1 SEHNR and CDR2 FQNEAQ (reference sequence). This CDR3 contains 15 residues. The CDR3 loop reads CASSPTRDRAYEQYF. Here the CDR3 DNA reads TGTGCCAGCAGCCCCACCCGGGACAGGGCCTACGAGCAGTACTTC.

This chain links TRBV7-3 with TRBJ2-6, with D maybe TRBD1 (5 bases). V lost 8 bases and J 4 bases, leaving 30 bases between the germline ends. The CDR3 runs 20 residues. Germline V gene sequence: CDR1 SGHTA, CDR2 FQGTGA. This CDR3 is CASPPCIRVPQGSGANVLTF. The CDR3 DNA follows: TGTGCCAGCCCCCCTTGTATTCGGGTGCCTCAGGGTTCAGGGGCCAACGTCCTGACTTTC. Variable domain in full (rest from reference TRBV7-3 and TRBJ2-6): GAGVSQTPSNKVTEKGKYVELRCDPISGHTALYWYRQSLGQGPEFLIYFQGTGAADDSGLPNDRFFAVRPEGSVSTLKIQRTERGDSAVYLCASPPCIRVPQGSGANVLTFGAGSRLTVL.

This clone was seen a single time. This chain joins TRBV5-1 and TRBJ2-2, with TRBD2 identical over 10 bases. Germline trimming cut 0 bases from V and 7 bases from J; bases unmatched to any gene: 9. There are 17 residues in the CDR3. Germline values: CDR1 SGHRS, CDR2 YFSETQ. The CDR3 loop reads CASSLVQRGGRSGELFF. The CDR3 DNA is TGCGCCAGCAGCTTGGTTCAGCGGGGGGGCCGGAGCGGGGAGCTGTTTTTT.

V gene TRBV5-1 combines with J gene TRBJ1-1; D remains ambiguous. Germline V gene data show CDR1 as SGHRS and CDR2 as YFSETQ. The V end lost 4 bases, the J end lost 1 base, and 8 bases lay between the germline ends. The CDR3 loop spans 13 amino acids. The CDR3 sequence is CASSPTQNTEAFF. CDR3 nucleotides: TGCGCCAGCAGCCCCACACAGAACACTGAAGCTTTCTTT. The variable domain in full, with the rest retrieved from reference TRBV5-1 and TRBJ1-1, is KAGVTQTPRYLIKTRGQQVTLSCSPISGHRSVSWYQQTPGQGLQFLFEYFSETQRNKGNFPGRFSGRQFSNSRSEMNVSTLELGDSALYLCASSPTQNTEAFFGQGTRLTVV.